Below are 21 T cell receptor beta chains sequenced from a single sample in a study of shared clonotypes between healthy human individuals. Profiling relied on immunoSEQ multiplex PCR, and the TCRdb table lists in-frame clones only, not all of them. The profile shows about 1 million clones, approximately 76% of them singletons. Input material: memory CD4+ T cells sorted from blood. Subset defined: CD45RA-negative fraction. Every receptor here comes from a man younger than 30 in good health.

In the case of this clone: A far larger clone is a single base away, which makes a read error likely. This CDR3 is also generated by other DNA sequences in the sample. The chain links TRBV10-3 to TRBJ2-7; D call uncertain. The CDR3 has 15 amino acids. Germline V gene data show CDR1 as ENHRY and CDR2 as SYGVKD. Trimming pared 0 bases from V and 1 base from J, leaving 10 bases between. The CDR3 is CAISESVAASYEQYF. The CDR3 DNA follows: TGTGCCATCAGTGAGTCAGTAGCCGCTTCCTACGAGCAGTACTTC.

The DNA for the CDR3 is TGTGCCAGCAGCATCAGGGGGCGCGGAGCTTTCTTT. Protein product: CASSIRGRGAFF. This rearrangement joins TRBV28 to TRBJ1-1; 8 nucleotides line up with TRBD1. CDR1 and CDR2 from the germline V gene are MDHEN and SYDVKM. V was pared by 6 bases and J by 10 bases, with 7 bases of the junction left unmatched. The CDR3 sequence is 12 residues long.

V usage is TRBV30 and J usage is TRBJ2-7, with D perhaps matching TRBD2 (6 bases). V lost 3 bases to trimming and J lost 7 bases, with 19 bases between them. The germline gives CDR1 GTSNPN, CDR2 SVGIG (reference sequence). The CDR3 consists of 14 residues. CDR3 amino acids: CAWSSGVPSEEQYF. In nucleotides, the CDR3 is TGTGCCTGGAGCTCGGGGGTCCCGAGTGAGGAGCAGTACTTC.

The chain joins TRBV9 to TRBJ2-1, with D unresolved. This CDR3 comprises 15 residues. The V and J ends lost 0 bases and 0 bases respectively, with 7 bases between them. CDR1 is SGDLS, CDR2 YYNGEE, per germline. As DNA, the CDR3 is TGTGCCAGCAGCGTAGGAGCGAGCTCCTACAATGAGCAGTTCTTC. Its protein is CASSVGASSYNEQFF.

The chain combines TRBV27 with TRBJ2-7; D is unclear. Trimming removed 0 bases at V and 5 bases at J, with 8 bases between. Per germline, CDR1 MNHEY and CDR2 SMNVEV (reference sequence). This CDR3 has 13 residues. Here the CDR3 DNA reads TGTGCCAGCAGTTTATCACGACGACACGAGCAGTACTTC. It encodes CASSLSRRHEQYF.

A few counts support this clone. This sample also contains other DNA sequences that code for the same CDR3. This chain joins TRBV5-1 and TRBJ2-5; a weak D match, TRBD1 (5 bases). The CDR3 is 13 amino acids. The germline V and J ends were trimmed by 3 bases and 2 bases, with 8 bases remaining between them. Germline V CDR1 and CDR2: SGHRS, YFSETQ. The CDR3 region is CASSSQGQETQYF. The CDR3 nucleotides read TGCGCCAGCAGCTCTCAGGGTCAAGAGACCCAGTACTTC.

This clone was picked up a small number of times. CDR3 residues: CASSRLFRWANVLTF. The DNA of the CDR3 is TGTGCCAGTAGCCGGCTTTTCAGGTGGGCCAACGTCCTGACTTTC. V usage is TRBV19 and J usage is TRBJ2-6; D unresolved. The CDR3 has 15 amino acids. Trimming removed 6 bases at V and 5 bases at J, with 14 bases between. Germline values: CDR1 LNHDA, CDR2 SQIVND (reference sequence).

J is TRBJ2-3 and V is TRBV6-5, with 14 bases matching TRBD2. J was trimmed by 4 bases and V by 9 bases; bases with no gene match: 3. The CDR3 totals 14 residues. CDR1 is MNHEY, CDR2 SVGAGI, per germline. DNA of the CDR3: TGTGCCAGGAGACTAGCGGGAGGGCCAGATACGCAGTATTTT. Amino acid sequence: CARRLAGGPDTQYF.

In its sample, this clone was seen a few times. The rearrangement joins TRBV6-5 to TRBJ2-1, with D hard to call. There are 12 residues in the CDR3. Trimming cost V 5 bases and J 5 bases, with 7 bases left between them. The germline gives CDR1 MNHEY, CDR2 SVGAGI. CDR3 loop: CASSTRDNEQFF. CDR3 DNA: TGTGCCAGCAGTACCCGAGACAATGAGCAGTTCTTC.

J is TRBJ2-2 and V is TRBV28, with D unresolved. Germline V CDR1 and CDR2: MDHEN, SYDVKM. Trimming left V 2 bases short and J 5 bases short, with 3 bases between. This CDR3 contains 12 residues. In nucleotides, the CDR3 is TGTGCCAGCAGTTTACAAACCGGGGAGCTGTTTTTT. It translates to CASSLQTGELFF.

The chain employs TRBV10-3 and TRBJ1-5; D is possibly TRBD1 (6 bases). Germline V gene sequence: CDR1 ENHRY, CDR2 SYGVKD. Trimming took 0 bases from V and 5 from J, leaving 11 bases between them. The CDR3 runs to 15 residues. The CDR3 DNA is TGTGCCATCAGTGAGTCCGGCAGGGGAGATCAGCCCCAGCATTTT. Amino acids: CAISESGRGDQPQHF.

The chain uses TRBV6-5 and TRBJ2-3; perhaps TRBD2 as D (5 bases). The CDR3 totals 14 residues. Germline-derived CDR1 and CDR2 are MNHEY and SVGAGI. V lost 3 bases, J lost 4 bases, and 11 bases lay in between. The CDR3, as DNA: TGTGCCAGCAGTTATGAGGGTCCGCCAGATACGCAGTATTTT. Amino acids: CASSYEGPPDTQYF.

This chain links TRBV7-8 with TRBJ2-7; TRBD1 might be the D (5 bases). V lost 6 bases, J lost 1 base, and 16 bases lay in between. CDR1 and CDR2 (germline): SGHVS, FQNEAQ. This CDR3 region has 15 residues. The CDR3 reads CASRGMTASSYEQYF. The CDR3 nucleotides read TGTGCCAGCAGGGGGATGACAGCCTCTTCCTACGAGCAGTACTTC.

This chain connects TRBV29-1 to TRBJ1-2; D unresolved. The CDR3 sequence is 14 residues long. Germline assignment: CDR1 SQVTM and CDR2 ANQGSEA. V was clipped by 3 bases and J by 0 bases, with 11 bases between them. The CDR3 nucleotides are TGCAGCGTTGACCGCCCAGCGGCTAACTATGGCTACACCTTC. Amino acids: CSVDRPAANYGYTF.

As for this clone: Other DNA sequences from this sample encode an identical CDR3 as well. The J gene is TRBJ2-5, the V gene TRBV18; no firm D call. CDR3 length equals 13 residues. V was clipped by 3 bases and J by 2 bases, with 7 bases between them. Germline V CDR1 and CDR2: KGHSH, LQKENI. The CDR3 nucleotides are TGTGCCAGCTCACCGTTATATCAAGAGACCCAGTACTTC. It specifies CASSPLYQETQYF.

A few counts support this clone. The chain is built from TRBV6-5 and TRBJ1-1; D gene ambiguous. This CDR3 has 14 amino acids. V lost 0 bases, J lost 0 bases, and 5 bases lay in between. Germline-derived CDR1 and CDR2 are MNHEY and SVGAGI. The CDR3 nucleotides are TGTGCCAGCAGTTACTCTCTCGTGAACACTGAAGCTTTCTTT. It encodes CASSYSLVNTEAFF.

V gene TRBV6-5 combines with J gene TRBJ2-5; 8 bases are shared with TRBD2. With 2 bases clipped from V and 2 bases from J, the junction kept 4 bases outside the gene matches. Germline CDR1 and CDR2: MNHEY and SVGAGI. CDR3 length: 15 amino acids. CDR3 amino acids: CASSYARGGQETQYF. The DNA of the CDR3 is TGTGCCAGCAGTTACGCCCGGGGGGGGCAAGAGACCCAGTACTTC.

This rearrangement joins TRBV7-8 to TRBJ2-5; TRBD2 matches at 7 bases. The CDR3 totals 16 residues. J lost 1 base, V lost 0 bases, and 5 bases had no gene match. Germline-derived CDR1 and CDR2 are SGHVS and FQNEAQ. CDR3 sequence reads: CASSLAGAGVQETQYF. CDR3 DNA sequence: TGTGCCAGCAGCTTAGCCGGGGCGGGAGTCCAAGAGACCCAGTACTTC.

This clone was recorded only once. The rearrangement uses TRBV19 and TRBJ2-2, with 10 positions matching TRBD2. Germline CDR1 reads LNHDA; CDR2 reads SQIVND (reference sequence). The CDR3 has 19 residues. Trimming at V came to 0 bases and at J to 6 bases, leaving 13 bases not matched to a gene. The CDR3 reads CASSIERSGLADVPGELFF. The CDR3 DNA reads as TGTGCCAGTAGTATAGAGAGGTCTGGACTAGCGGACGTTCCCGGGGAGCTGTTTTTT.

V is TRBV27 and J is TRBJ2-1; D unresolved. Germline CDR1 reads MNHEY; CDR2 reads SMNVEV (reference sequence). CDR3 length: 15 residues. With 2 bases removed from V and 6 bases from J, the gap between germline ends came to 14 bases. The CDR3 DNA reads TGTGCCAGCAGTTTAGAATTCCTAATCCCCAATGAGCAGTTCTTC. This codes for CASSLEFLIPNEQFF.

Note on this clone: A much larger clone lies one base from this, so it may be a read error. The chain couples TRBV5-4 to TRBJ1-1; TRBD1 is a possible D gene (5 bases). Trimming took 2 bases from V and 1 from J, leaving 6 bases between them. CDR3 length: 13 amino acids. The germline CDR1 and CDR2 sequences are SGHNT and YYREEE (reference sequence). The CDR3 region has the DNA TGTGCCAGCAGCTTAGGGGCGAACACTGAAGCTTTCTTT. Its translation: CASSLGANTEAFF.